The T cell receptor beta chain described here comes from a study of shared clonotypes between healthy human individuals. CD45RO-negative CD8 cells positively selected for CCR7 made up the naive population, which excluded terminally differentiated effector memory CD45RA+ cells. Nashville, Tennessee was home to all donors, who were Caucasian adults. Genomic DNA belonging to each subset was distributed in equal measure over several immunoSEQ plates. Sequencing used immunoSEQ multiplex PCR; TCRdb keeps in-frame clones, though not all of them. The table lists around 2,000,000 clones, over 85% of them singletons. Germline trimming cut 0 bases from V and 7 bases from J; bases unmatched to any gene: 7. Germline loops: CDR1 SEHNR, CDR2 FQNEAQ (reference sequence). The CDR3 loop spans 16 amino acids.

The chain carries TRBV7-9 and TRBJ1-4; 8 positions agree with TRBD1. The source is a man aged 18 to 29 in good health. Specimen: naive CD8+ T cells sorted from blood. This chain's CDR3 is CASSLAPGGLGEKLFF. CDR3 DNA: TGTGCCAGCAGCTTAGCCCCAGGGGGCCTCGGTGAAAAACTGTTTTTT.